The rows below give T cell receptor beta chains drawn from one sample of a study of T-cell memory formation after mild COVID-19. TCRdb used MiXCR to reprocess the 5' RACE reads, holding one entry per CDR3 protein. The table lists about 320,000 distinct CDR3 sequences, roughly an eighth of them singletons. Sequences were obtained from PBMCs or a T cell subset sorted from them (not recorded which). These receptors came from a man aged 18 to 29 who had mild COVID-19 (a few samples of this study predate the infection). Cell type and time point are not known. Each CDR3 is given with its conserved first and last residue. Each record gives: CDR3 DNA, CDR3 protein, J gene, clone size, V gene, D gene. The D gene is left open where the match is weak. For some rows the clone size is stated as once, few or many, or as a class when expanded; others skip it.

TGTGCCAGCACCTCCCGGGGTGGTAATGAAAAACTGTTTTTT,CASTSRGGNEKLFF,TRBJ1-4,-,TRBV6-5,-
TGTGCCACCAGCAGAGATCGGACAACAGAGACCCAGTACTTC,CATSRDRTTETQYF,TRBJ2-5,-,TRBV15,-
TGTGCCAGCAGCGAGACCTTTGGTGGCACTGAAGCTTTCTTT,CASSETFGGTEAFF,TRBJ1-1,many,TRBV9,-
TGTGCCAGCAGCATACAGGGGCCGTGGGAGACCCAGTACTTC,CASSIQGPWETQYF,TRBJ2-5,-,TRBV11-2,TRBD1
TGTGCCAGCAGCCACCCGCGGAGGGACTTACCCTACAATGAGCAGTTCTTC,CASSHPRRDLPYNEQFF,TRBJ2-1,few,TRBV7-8,-
TGTGCCAGCAGCCACACACCCAACACTGAAGCTTTCTTT,CASSHTPNTEAFF,TRBJ1-1,many,TRBV7-6,-
TGTGCCAGTAGTCCCGTGAACAGCTATGGCTACACCTTC,CASSPVNSYGYTF,TRBJ1-2,-,TRBV19,-
TGTGCCAGCAGCTCCAAGGGACAGGGGATAACTGAAGCTTTCTTT,CASSSKGQGITEAFF,TRBJ1-1,-,TRBV12-3/TRBV12-4,TRBD1
TGTGCCAGCAGCGCGAGTTCCTACGAGCAGTACTTC,CASSASSYEQYF,TRBJ2-7,-,TRBV7-2,-
TGTGCCAGCAGCTTAGACGGCGGGGGAACTGAAGCTTTCTTT,CASSLDGGGTEAFF,TRBJ1-1,few,TRBV7-9,-
TGCGCCAGCAGCCAAGGAGGACAATCCTACGAGCAGTACTTC,CASSQGGQSYEQYF,TRBJ2-7,few,TRBV4-3,-
TGTGCCAGCAGTTCTGGACTAGCGGGCTACGAGCAGTACTTC,CASSSGLAGYEQYF,TRBJ2-7,many,TRBV6-2/TRBV6-3,TRBD2
TGTGCCACCAGCTACGGGCCCGGGGAGCTGTTTTTT,CATSYGPGELFF,TRBJ2-2,-,TRBV24-1,-
TGTGCCAGCAGCCAAAGCTGGGCCAACGTCCTGACTTTC,CASSQSWANVLTF,TRBJ2-6,-,TRBV12-3/TRBV12-4,-
TGTGCCAGCAGCTTACAGGTCTACTACGAGCAGTACTTC,CASSLQVYYEQYF,TRBJ2-7,-,TRBV6-2/TRBV6-3,-
TGTGCCAGCAGCACAAAACAGGGCGTTAGAAAGGATACGCAGTATTTT,CASSTKQGVRKDTQYF,TRBJ2-3,-,TRBV6-5,-